These T cell receptor beta chains were read from a single sample in a study of blood T cell repertoires in COVID-19. Assay: immunoSEQ multiplex PCR; the TCRdb copy retains only in-frame clones and omits some. This sample has some 350,000 clones, with approximately 89% found just once. Material for sequencing was PBMCs or T cells enriched from blood (not recorded which). The receptors here all came from a woman younger than 45 who had recovered from COVID-19. The CDR3 runs from the conserved cysteine through the conserved F or W. Each record gives: V gene, J gene, CDR3 protein.

V gene: TRBV29-1
J gene: TRBJ1-3
CDR3 protein: CSVWTDGNTIYF

V gene: TRBV7-3
J gene: TRBJ2-7
CDR3 protein: CASSLRAGGANEQYF

V gene: TRBV28
J gene: TRBJ1-6
CDR3 protein: CASCGGSSYNSPLHF

V gene: TRBV30
J gene: TRBJ2-3
CDR3 protein: CAWDYSGGEDTQYF

V gene: TRBV5-1
J gene: TRBJ1-6
CDR3 protein: CASSVDSLNSPLHF

V gene: TRBV7-3
J gene: TRBJ1-2
CDR3 protein: CASSLGPGQEGGYTF

V gene: TRBV7-2
J gene: TRBJ2-3
CDR3 protein: CASRLAGGPTDTQYF

V gene: TRBV27
J gene: TRBJ2-1
CDR3 protein: CASSLLTANEQFF

V gene: TRBV28
J gene: TRBJ2-7
CDR3 protein: CASSLRQGWDEQYF

V gene: TRBV6-5
J gene: TRBJ1-1
CDR3 protein: CASSYSRARIAEAFF

V gene: TRBV19
J gene: TRBJ2-3
CDR3 protein: CASSRGPGLRGTDTQYF

V gene: TRBV19
J gene: TRBJ1-1
CDR3 protein: CASSIQGGETEAFF

V gene: TRBV27
J gene: TRBJ1-1
CDR3 protein: CASRSDREDTEAFF

V gene: TRBV18
J gene: TRBJ2-7
CDR3 protein: CASSPLGGQGGEQYF

V gene: TRBV10-3
J gene: TRBJ2-1
CDR3 protein: CAILKSLSSYNEQFF

V gene: TRBV28
J gene: TRBJ2-3
CDR3 protein: CASSFVTRAVGTQYF

V gene: TRBV4-1
J gene: TRBJ2-2
CDR3 protein: CASSQGDYPGELFF

V gene: TRBV9
J gene: TRBJ2-3
CDR3 protein: CASSVAGTSGGDTDTQYF

V gene: TRBV2
J gene: TRBJ1-3
CDR3 protein: CASSSRGGNTIYF

V gene: TRBV7-2
J gene: TRBJ1-5
CDR3 protein: CASSLAQGQPQHF

V gene: TRBV10-1
J gene: TRBJ2-1
CDR3 protein: CASSRTRGPGEYNEQFF

V gene: TRBV7-9
J gene: TRBJ1-1
CDR3 protein: CASSSGQHTEAFF

V gene: TRBV18
J gene: TRBJ1-5
CDR3 protein: CASSHENSNQPQHF

V gene: TRBV27
J gene: TRBJ2-5
CDR3 protein: CASSPRQDTGETQYF

V gene: TRBV6-5
J gene: TRBJ1-4
CDR3 protein: CASRTGTTNEKLFF

V gene: TRBV5-4
J gene: TRBJ2-7
CDR3 protein: CASSPGRGGRYEQYF

V gene: TRBV7-9
J gene: TRBJ1-1
CDR3 protein: CASSRQLGQGATEAFF

V gene: TRBV5-1
J gene: TRBJ2-3
CDR3 protein: CASSFELPTDTQYF

V gene: TRBV28
J gene: TRBJ1-5
CDR3 protein: CASSLAGGYHQPQHF

V gene: TRBV28
J gene: TRBJ2-3
CDR3 protein: CASSLYGGGTDTQYF

V gene: TRBV7-2
J gene: TRBJ2-1
CDR3 protein: CASSLTSGSGKGEQFF

V gene: TRBV30
J gene: TRBJ1-5
CDR3 protein: CAWMGQTSNQPQHF

V gene: TRBV4-2
J gene: TRBJ2-2
CDR3 protein: CASSQSGGAEAGELFF

V gene: TRBV19
J gene: TRBJ1-1
CDR3 protein: CASSPGGVSNTEAFF

V gene: TRBV4-1
J gene: TRBJ1-2
CDR3 protein: CASSHDPPGGYGYTF

V gene: TRBV27
J gene: TRBJ1-1
CDR3 protein: CASKFGEGSWTEAFF

V gene: TRBV19
J gene: TRBJ2-1
CDR3 protein: CASSIWRGPSFF

V gene: TRBV29-1
J gene: TRBJ1-2
CDR3 protein: CSVDEDRGPLFYTF

V gene: TRBV19
J gene: TRBJ2-5
CDR3 protein: CASSTWSSGGQETQYF

V gene: TRBV11-2
J gene: TRBJ2-7
CDR3 protein: CASSLDRGRGDF

V gene: TRBV3-1/TRBV3-2
J gene: TRBJ1-2
CDR3 protein: CASSPRGQGDGYTF

V gene: TRBV6-2/TRBV6-3
J gene: TRBJ1-5
CDR3 protein: CASSRDIGQPQHF

V gene: TRBV18
J gene: TRBJ2-2
CDR3 protein: CASSLTGTGINTGELFF

V gene: TRBV5-1
J gene: TRBJ2-1
CDR3 protein: CASSSNGGAGNEQFF

V gene: TRBV5-4
J gene: TRBJ2-1
CDR3 protein: CASSRGLAGGTEQFF

V gene: TRBV6-2/TRBV6-3
J gene: TRBJ1-1
CDR3 protein: CASIPEGAMNTEAFF

V gene: TRBV2
J gene: TRBJ1-6
CDR3 protein: CASSHGLAISPLHF

V gene: TRBV24-1
J gene: TRBJ2-2
CDR3 protein: CATSARPLAGGPGELFF

V gene: TRBV5-1
J gene: TRBJ1-2
CDR3 protein: CASSPGDLNYGYTF

V gene: TRBV28
J gene: TRBJ1-1
CDR3 protein: CASSLRTEAFF